This TCR beta chain was sequenced in a study of cytomegalovirus exposure and HLA in healthy donors. Across the whole study: An analysis done earlier identified more than 100 million unique TCR beta sequences from approximately 170 million T cells. Study observations and caveats: Relative to equally common others, HLA-associated TCR beta chains showed greater clonal expansion in a later analysis. Highest at DRB1 and lowest at HLA-C, TCR association rates differed among HLA loci in a later analysis.

The CDR3 has 17 amino acids. Germline CDR1 and CDR2: MDHEN and SYDVKM. V lost 5 bases to trimming and J lost 4 bases, with 23 bases between them. Though nominally healthy at sampling, donors likely had unrecorded immune exposures. On this clone itself: Its antigen is unknown.

In the PCR, 60 Vbeta and 13 Jbeta primers were used. Repertoires were generated with immunoSEQ multiplex PCR, while TCRdb's copy carries only in-frame clones and drops some. The table includes around 150,000 clones, roughly 81% detected once. Sequenced: PBMCs. The TCR originated in a woman in her forties or fifties in good health and CMV-seronegative. The chain uses TRBV28 and TRBJ2-5; no firm D call. The CDR3 nucleotides are TGTGCCAGCAGTACCGCCCTTCGTAGAGAGTTAAGAGAGACCCAGTACTTC. Translated, it gives CASSTALRRELRETQYF.